This TCR beta chain was recorded in a study of blood T cells in healthy people across ages. The trim removed 1 base at V and 0 bases at J, leaving 6 bases unmatched. The CDR3 has 17 amino acids. The germline CDR1 and CDR2 sequences are SGHRS and YFSETQ. Alongside a J-beta primer mix, a sample-barcoded 5' primer served in a second PCR lasting about 7 to 12 cycles. TCRdb recomputed calls from the 5' RACE reads with MiXCR, one row per CDR3 protein. The sample has about 1.8 million distinct CDR3 sequences, around half seen once. This clonotype occurred a few times. Input material: blood. This chain connects TRBV5-1 to TRBJ2-4; 8 nucleotides match TRBD1. The sequence was collected from a woman between 35 and 50 years old in good health. This CDR3 reads CASSLIGDRLAKNIQYF. DNA for the CDR3: TGCGCCAGCAGCTTGATCGGGGACAGGTTAGCCAAAAACATTCAGTACTTC.